This T cell receptor beta chain was sequenced during a study of OX40 agonist ivuxolimab in advanced cancers. On this clone: The antigen is unknown.

Method: immunoSEQ multiplex PCR; TCRdb's copy keeps in-frame clones and lacks some. The table lists about 58,000 clones, under 85% of them singletons. There are 13 residues in the CDR3. The ends were cut back, 5 bases at V and 1 base at J, with 8 bases in the middle. Germline V gene sequence: CDR1 SGDLS, CDR2 YYNGEE. General study findings and limits: On average, CD8+ T cells showed a greater number of expanded clones than CD4+.

The source is an adult with an advanced solid tumor such as melanoma, head and neck, liver or kidney cancer. The V gene is TRBV9, the J gene TRBJ2-3; D could derive from TRBD1 or TRBD2 (5 bases each). Sequenced material: CD4+ or CD8+ T cells sorted from blood, taken in a trial of the OX40 agonist ivuxolimab. DNA of the CDR3: TGTGCCAGCAGGGGGGTCGGCACAGATACGCAGTATTTT. The encoded protein is CASRGVGTDTQYF.